This is a list of T cell receptor beta chains from one sample in a study of T cells after yellow fever vaccination. TCRdb reprocessed the 5' RACE reads with MiXCR, giving one entry per CDR3 protein. The repertoire holds 250,000 to 350,000 distinct CDR3 sequences, approximately 10% seen once, with 3% to 3.5% in the top ten. The starting material was CD4+ T cells sorted from PBMCs, obtained 5 days after the yellow fever booster vaccination. The origin of the receptors is a man aged 18 to 30 who received the YFV17D yellow fever vaccine. Each CDR3 is given with its conserved first and last residue. The order of the fields is J gene, clone size, V gene, D gene, CDR3 protein, CDR3 DNA. D genes are given only for firm matches. Only some rows state a clone size, as once, few, many or a class for expanded clones.

TRBJ2-3,many,TRBV7-9,.,CASAPGTFTDTQYF,TGTGCCAGCGCCCCCGGGACCTTCACAGATACGCAGTATTTT
TRBJ2-5,.,TRBV20-1,.,CSAPILQETQYF,TGCAGTGCGCCAATACTCCAAGAGACCCAGTACTTC
TRBJ2-5,.,TRBV20-1,.,CSATTAPETQYF,TGCAGTGCTACGACCGCGCCAGAGACCCAGTACTTC
TRBJ1-2,.,TRBV9,.,CASSVGAGSNYGYTF,TGTGCCAGCAGCGTAGGGGCAGGTTCTAACTATGGCTACACCTTC
TRBJ2-2,.,TRBV5-4,.,CASSWGLTTGELFF,TGTGCCAGCAGCTGGGGACTGACCACCGGGGAGCTGTTTTTT
TRBJ2-3,.,TRBV7-3,.,CASSPGITDTQYF,TGTGCCAGCAGTCCCGGGATCACAGATACGCAGTATTTT
TRBJ2-7,few,TRBV6-2/TRBV6-3,TRBD1,CASSYPGQGSYEQYF,TGTGCCAGCAGTTACCCGGGACAGGGGTCCTACGAGCAGTACTTC
TRBJ1-1,few,TRBV4-2,TRBD1,CASSQDTGGPGFTEAFF,TGTGCCAGCAGCCAAGACACAGGGGGCCCAGGCTTCACTGAAGCTTTCTTT
TRBJ1-1,.,TRBV9,TRBD1,CASTRQGSNTEAFF,TGTGCCAGCACCAGACAGGGCTCGAACACTGAAGCTTTCTTT
TRBJ1-5,few,TRBV5-8,.,CASSLEVYQPQHF,TGTGCCAGCAGCTTGGAGGTCTATCAGCCCCAGCATTTT
TRBJ2-1,many,TRBV6-5,TRBD1,CASSSSDRGHEQFF,TGTGCCAGCAGTTCATCGGACAGGGGCCATGAGCAGTTCTTC
TRBJ1-5,.,TRBV10-3,TRBD1,CAISAQGAHQPQHF,TGTGCCATCAGTGCCCAGGGGGCGCATCAGCCCCAGCATTTT